These T cell receptor beta chains were read from a single sample in a study of OX40 agonist ivuxolimab in advanced cancers. Profiling relied on immunoSEQ multiplex PCR, and the TCRdb table lists in-frame clones only, not all of them. The repertoire includes some 68,000 clones, 75% to 85% of them detected once, and under 1.5% sits in the top ten. Sequences were derived from CD4+ or CD8+ T cells sorted from blood, sampled in a trial of the OX40 agonist ivuxolimab. The source of these receptors is an adult with an advanced solid tumor such as melanoma, head and neck, liver or kidney cancer. The CDR3 runs from the conserved cysteine through the conserved F or W. The D gene is left open where the match is weak.

v_call	j_call	d_call	cdr3_length	cdr3_nt	cdr3_aa
TRBV18	TRBJ2-7	TRBD1	14	TGTGCCAGCTCACCGGGACAGCTTAACTACGAGCAGTACTTC	CASSPGQLNYEQYF
TRBV30	TRBJ1-2	NA	16	TGTGCCTCACCCCTTGGGAAAGGGAGGAGTGAGGATGGCTACACCTTC	CASPLGKGRSEDGYTF
TRBV11-2	TRBJ2-7	TRBD2	14	TGTGCCAGCAGCTTAGCGGGGGGGCGTAACGAGCAGTACTTC	CASSLAGGRNEQYF
TRBV5-1	TRBJ2-7	TRBD2	15	TGCGCCAGCAGCTTAATCGGGGGGACCTCCTACGAGCAGTACTTC	CASSLIGGTSYEQYF
TRBV7-2	TRBJ2-7	TRBD1	14	TGTGCCAGCAGCTCCTGGACAGGGTTCTACGAGCAGTACTTC	CASSSWTGFYEQYF
TRBV5-5	TRBJ1-6	NA	16	TGTGCCAGCAGCTTGGGTCCGGGGGCAACTAATTCACCCCTCCACTTT	CASSLGPGATNSPLHF
TRBV19	TRBJ2-7	NA	14	TGTGCCAGTAGTATCTCCGCCAGGGCCACCGAGCAGTACTTC	CASSISARATEQYF
TRBV2	TRBJ2-1	TRBD2	15	TGTGCCAGCAGTGAAATGGCGGGGGGTTACAATGAGCAGTTCTTC	CASSEMAGGYNEQFF
TRBV30	TRBJ2-3	NA	11	TGTGCCTGGACATACACAGATACGCAGTATTTT	CAWTYTDTQYF
TRBV6-6	TRBJ1-1	TRBD1	15	TGTGCCAGCAGTCCTCAGACAGGGGCGAGCACTGAAGCTTTCTTT	CASSPQTGASTEAFF
TRBV7-2	TRBJ1-5	TRBD1	17	TGTGCCAGCAGCTCGGGGACAGGGGGGACCAGCAATCAGCCCCAGCATTTT	CASSSGTGGTSNQPQHF
TRBV7-2	TRBJ1-1	NA	14	TGTGCCAGCAGCCTGGGACACAGGAACACTGAAGCTTTCTTT	CASSLGHRNTEAFF
TRBV4-2	TRBJ2-7	NA	14	TGTGCCAGCAGCCCACGGGACGGGGACTACGAGCAGTACTTC	CASSPRDGDYEQYF
TRBV19	TRBJ1-2	TRBD1	15	TGTGCCAGTACCGCCGGGACAGGGGGCGTAAACGGCTACACCTTC	CASTAGTGGVNGYTF
TRBV28	TRBJ1-5	NA	14	TGTGCCAGCAGTTTAGGAGGGTTTAGTCAGCCCCAGCATTTT	CASSLGGFSQPQHF
TRBV7-2	TRBJ2-1	TRBD2	16	TGTGCCAGCAGCTTAGCGCCAGCGGGGGGTGGCGATGAGCAGTTCTTC	CASSLAPAGGGDEQFF